The 15 T cell receptor beta chains presented below share a single source sample, sequenced in a study of blood T cell repertoires in COVID-19. Assay: immunoSEQ multiplex PCR; the TCRdb copy retains only in-frame clones and omits some. The top ten hold 3.5% to 4.5% of the sample, which has some 300,000 clones, just over 85% seen once. Specimen: PBMCs or T cells enriched from blood (not recorded which). All receptors derive from a man in his thirties or forties who had recovered from COVID-19.

V is TRBV29-1 and J is TRBJ1-2; TRBD1 is a possible D gene (5 bases). The CDR3 extends over 15 amino acids. V was trimmed by 1 base and J by 3 bases, leaving 15 bases between them. Germline lookup yields CDR1 SQVTM and CDR2 ANQGSEA. CDR3 loop: CSVEGQFSGDYGYTF. In DNA, the CDR3 is TGCAGCGTTGAAGGACAGTTTAGCGGTGACTATGGCTACACCTTC.

Within the sample, this clone is medium-sized. The CDR3 region is CASSLGGLNTEAFF. The CDR3 region has the DNA TGCGCCAGCAGCTTGGGCGGGTTGAACACTGAAGCTTTCTTT. The chain recombines TRBV5-1 with TRBJ1-1; D gene ambiguous. V dropped 0 bases and J dropped 0 bases, with 6 bases sitting between them. CDR1 and CDR2 from the germline V gene are SGHRS and YFSETQ. The CDR3 is 14 residues long.

V gene TRBV2 combines with J gene TRBJ2-3; 9 nucleotides line up with TRBD1. The CDR3 is 13 residues long. Germline lookup yields CDR1 SNHLY and CDR2 FYNNEI. J gave up 5 bases and V 9 bases, and 6 bases lay outside the gene matches. In nucleotides, the CDR3 is TGTGCCAGTGGGGACAGGGAGAAAGATACGCAGTATTTT. Translated, it gives CASGDREKDTQYF.

There are a few counts of this clone. The chain joins TRBV6-1 to TRBJ2-7; 10 nucleotides agree with TRBD2. CDR1 is MNHNS and CDR2 is SASEGT in the germline V gene. After removal of 0 bases from V and 9 bases from J, the junction contained 11 bases not matched to a gene. CDR3 length: 16 amino acids. CDR3 region: CASSEAGRSGRAAQYF. For the CDR3, the DNA is TGTGCCAGCAGTGAAGCCGGAAGAAGCGGGAGGGCCGCGCAGTACTTC.

The V call is TRBV27, the J call TRBJ2-7; no definite D call. Trimming took off 7 bases at V and 1 base at J, with 11 bases between the two ends. The CDR3 consists of 13 residues. Per the germline V gene, CDR1 is MNHEY and CDR2 is SMNVEV (reference sequence). In DNA form, the CDR3 reads TGTGCCAGCAACTCTCTAGGATCCTACGAGCAGTACTTC. Protein: CASNSLGSYEQYF.

The J gene is TRBJ2-3, the V gene TRBV9, with 9 bases aligning to TRBD1. This CDR3 is built from 15 residues. Germline V gene sequence: CDR1 SGDLS, CDR2 YYNGEE. V trimming: 3 bases; J trimming: 0 bases; junction bases outside the gene matches: 2. As DNA, the CDR3 is TGTGCCAGCAGCGGAGGGACAGGGAGCACAGATACGCAGTATTTT. Translation gives CASSGGTGSTDTQYF.

CDR3 DNA sequence: TGTGCCAGCAGCTTAGGCTATCAGGGGGGACGAGGCTACACCTTC. It codes for CASSLGYQGGRGYTF. The chain employs TRBV7-9 and TRBJ1-2; TRBD1 matches 7 bases. The CDR3 consists of 15 residues. V gave up 1 base and J gave up 8 bases; unmatched junction bases: 10. Germline V gene data show CDR1 as SEHNR and CDR2 as FQNEAQ (reference sequence).

This CDR3 is CASSHPQGASYNEQFF. The CDR3 nucleotides are TGTGCCAGCAGCCACCCACAGGGGGCTTCCTACAATGAGCAGTTCTTC. The V and J genes are TRBV14 and TRBJ2-1; the match to TRBD1 covers 9 bases. The CDR3 runs 16 residues. Germline V gene lookup returns CDR1 SGHDN and CDR2 FVKESK. Losses at the gene ends were 3 bases for V and 1 base for J; bases not matched to a gene: 4.

The rearrangement joins TRBV3-1 (or the pseudogene TRBV3-2) to TRBJ1-5; no clear D gene. Germline lookup yields CDR1 LGHDT and CDR2 YNNKEL (reference sequence). V lost 4 bases and J lost 4, with 11 bases in between. The CDR3 is made up of 14 amino acids. The CDR3 is CASSLRGTNQPQHF. The CDR3 nucleotides read TGTGCCAGCAGCCTACGGGGAACGAATCAGCCCCAGCATTTT.

This clone was observed a few times. The chain is built from TRBV5-1 and TRBJ1-6, with unresolved D. In germline, CDR1 is SGHRS, CDR2 YFSETQ. The V end lost 0 bases, the J end lost 10 bases, and 8 bases lay between the germline ends. The CDR3 extends over 13 amino acids. The CDR3 nucleotides are TGCGCCAGCAGCTTGGAGTCCAGGTCACCCCTCCACTTT. This codes for CASSLESRSPLHF. The variable domain in full, completed from reference TRBV5-1 and TRBJ1-6, reads KAGVTQTPRYLIKTRGQQVTLSCSPISGHRSVSWYQQTPGQGLQFLFEYFSETQRNKGNFPGRFSGRQFSNSRSEMNVSTLELGDSALYLCASSLESRSPLHFGNGTRLTVT.

The gene calls are TRBV21-1 and TRBJ2-3; the table gives TRBD2 as D, unverified against the DNA. TRBV21-1 represents a pseudogene. There are 20 residues in the CDR3. The CDR3 DNA is TGTGCCAGCAGCAAAGGTGTTACTCATAACAGCGGTGGTGTATTGGATACGCAGTATTTT. It translates to CASSKGVTHNSGGVLDTQYF.

The rearrangement uses TRBV5-5 and TRBJ1-5; perhaps TRBD1 as D (5 bases). CDR3 length equals 16 residues. CDR1 is SGHKS and CDR2 is YYEKEE in the germline V gene (reference sequence). Between the trimmed V and J ends, which lost 0 bases and 0 bases, there was a span of 10 bases. CDR3 region: CASSLALGRSNQPQHF. The CDR3 nucleotides are TGTGCCAGCAGCTTGGCCCTGGGGCGTAGCAATCAGCCCCAGCATTTT.

As to this clone: Germline is not matched at one junction end, which may reflect a read error. The chain has TRBV12-5 and TRBJ2-5; TRBD2 agrees at 7 bases. The CDR3 loop spans 15 amino acids. CDR1 is LGHNT, CDR2 FRNRAP, per germline. CDR3 sequence reads: CASGLVPTGLPIVNF. Here the CDR3 DNA reads TGTGCTAGTGGTTTGGTACCCACGGGACTACCCATAGTGAACTTC.

The gene calls are TRBV9 and TRBJ1-6; D perhaps matches TRBD1 (6 bases). V lost 4 bases to trimming and J lost 6 bases, with 8 bases between them. CDR1 is SGDLS and CDR2 is YYNGEE in the germline V gene. This CDR3 has 13 amino acids. The DNA of the CDR3 is TGTGCCAGCAGCCAGGACAGTAATTCACCCCTCCACTTT. This gives the protein CASSQDSNSPLHF.

This sequence joins TRBV7-6 and TRBJ2-7; D not certain. Trimming pared 3 bases from V and 0 bases from J, leaving 6 bases between. The germline gives CDR1 SGHVS, CDR2 FNYEAQ. The CDR3 is 13 amino acids. The CDR3 DNA sequence: TGTGCCAGCAGCTTCTCAGTCTCCTACGAGCAGTACTTC. The encoded protein is CASSFSVSYEQYF.